The next 24 T cell receptor beta chains were all read from a single sample in a study of shared clonotypes between healthy human individuals. TCRdb's table, derived via immunoSEQ multiplex PCR, lists solely in-frame clones and lacks some. The data contain around 2,100,000 clones, less than 95% of them singletons. Positive CCR7 selection of CD45RO-negative cells yielded the naive CD8 cells, and terminally differentiated effector memory CD45RA+ cells were excluded. Material for sequencing was naive CD8+ T cells sorted from blood. The receptors here all came from a man younger than 35 in good health.

The rearrangement joins TRBV15 to TRBJ2-3; 9 nucleotides agree with TRBD2. This CDR3 is 18 amino acids long. V shed 3 bases, J shed 3 bases, and the junction held 13 bases outside the gene matches. CDR1 is LNHNV and CDR2 is YYDKDF in the germline V gene (reference sequence). CDR3 loop: CATSSPGGGGGRTDTQYF. The CDR3 coding sequence is TGTGCCACCAGCAGCCCTGGCGGGGGGGGCGGGAGGACAGATACGCAGTATTTT. The entire variable domain, with the rest obtained from reference TRBV15 and TRBJ2-3, is as follows: DAMVIQNPRYQVTQFGKPVTLSCSQTLNHNVMYWYQQKSSQAPKLLFHYYDKDFNNEADTPDNFQSRRPNTSFCFLDIRSPGLGDTAMYLCATSSPGGGGGRTDTQYFGPGTRLTVL.

In its sample, this clone was seen once. V usage is TRBV11-2 and J usage is TRBJ2-3; D is possibly TRBD2 (6 bases). CDR1 and CDR2 from the germline V gene are SGHAT and FQNNGV. Trimming removed 3 bases from V and 2 bases from J, with 12 bases in between. This CDR3 has 15 amino acids. CDR3 sequence: CASSFGGEYTDTQYF. CDR3 DNA sequence: TGTGCCAGCAGCTTTGGCGGGGAATACACAGATACGCAGTATTTT.

Note on this clone: The same CDR3 arises from other DNA sequences in this sample as well. The chain joins TRBV9 to TRBJ2-5; tentative D call: TRBD2 (6 bases). Per germline, CDR1 SGDLS and CDR2 YYNGEE. This CDR3 is built from 14 residues. The V end lost 3 bases, the J end lost 5 bases, and 14 bases lay between the germline ends. For the CDR3, the DNA is TGTGCCAGCAGCGGAGGAGGGGCCGGGGAGACCCAGTACTTC. Encoded protein: CASSGGGAGETQYF.

The chain has TRBV7-9 and TRBJ2-7; 10 nucleotides line up with TRBD2. With V trimmed by 5 bases and J by 1 base, 5 bases remained unmatched. CDR3 length: 15 residues. Germline-derived CDR1 and CDR2 are SEHNR and FQNEAQ (reference sequence). The CDR3 nucleotides are TGTGCCAGCAGCCCCGGGACTAGCGTTTCCTACGAGCAGTACTTC. It specifies CASSPGTSVSYEQYF.

The chain recombines TRBV4-3 with TRBJ1-2; 9 positions agree with TRBD1. Germline V gives CDR1 LGHNA, CDR2 YSLEER. After removal of 4 bases from V and 3 bases from J, the junction contained 6 bases not matched to a gene. CDR3 length: 15 amino acids. The CDR3 DNA reads TGCGCCAGCAGCCCAGGACAGGGGCTCCACTATGGCTACACCTTC. Translation: CASSPGQGLHYGYTF.

V is TRBV19 and J is TRBJ1-1, with 8 bases identical to TRBD1. The V segment lost 3 bases and the J segment 3 bases; nucleotides outside the gene matches: 9. Looked up from germline, CDR1 is LNHDA and CDR2 is SQIVND (reference sequence). There are 16 residues in the CDR3. The CDR3 reads CASSMDREGRDTEAFF. DNA of the CDR3: TGTGCCAGTAGTATGGACAGGGAGGGACGCGACACTGAAGCTTTCTTT.

The gene calls are TRBV10-3 and TRBJ2-7; D might be TRBD2 (6 bases). The germline V gene has CDR1 ENHRY and CDR2 SYGVKD. Trimming shortened V by 10 bases and J by 5 bases, and 9 bases separated the two germline ends. The CDR3 is 10 amino acids. The CDR3 region is CASGDNEQYF. The CDR3 coding sequence is TGTGCCAGCGGGGATAACGAGCAGTACTTC.

This CDR3 reads CASSLFPFREQFF. CDR3 nucleotides: TGTGCCAGCAGTTTATTCCCTTTTAGAGAGCAGTTCTTC. This rearrangement joins TRBV27 to TRBJ2-1; D uncertain. Germline CDR1 reads MNHEY; CDR2 reads SMNVEV (reference sequence). This CDR3 spans 13 amino acids. Trimming left V 1 base short and J 10 bases short, with 11 bases between.

The chain uses TRBV18 and TRBJ2-7; the D gene is possibly TRBD1 (5 bases). Germline CDR1 KGHSH, CDR2 LQKENI. CDR3 length: 14 residues. Deletions cut 3 bases from V and 6 bases from J, with 15 bases between. The CDR3 nucleotides read TGTGCCAGCTCACCCGAGGACACGTTCGGCGAGCAGTACTTC. The encoded protein is CASSPEDTFGEQYF.

This chain uses TRBV19 with TRBJ1-5; 8 bases agree with TRBD1. The junction had 3 bases not matched to a gene; V was cut back by 6 bases and J by 5 bases. CDR3 size: 13 residues. The germline gives CDR1 LNHDA, CDR2 SQIVND (reference sequence). CDR3 in DNA: TGTGCCAGTAGGGACAGGGCGGATCAGCCCCAGCATTTT. Residues: CASRDRADQPQHF. The whole variable domain, filled in from reference TRBV19 and TRBJ1-5, reads DGGITQSPKYLFRKEGQNVTLSCEQNLNHDAMYWYRQDPGQGLRLIYYSQIVNDFQKGDIAEGYSVSREKKESFPLTVTSAQKNPTAFYLCASRDRADQPQHFGDGTRLSIL.

This clone was seen only once. The chain has TRBV5-6 and TRBJ2-7, with a tentative D call TRBD1 (5 bases). CDR1 is SGHDT, CDR2 YYEEEE, per germline. The CDR3 runs to 15 residues. V was pared by 0 bases and J by 2 bases, with 12 bases between. The CDR3 coding sequence is TGTGCCAGCAGCTTGGAGGGGATCGGGCCCTACGAGCAGTACTTC. This gives the protein CASSLEGIGPYEQYF.

CDR3 loop: CAWSGSTSSYNEQFF. In DNA, the CDR3 is TGTGCCTGGAGTGGTAGCACCAGCTCCTACAATGAGCAGTTCTTC. The rearrangement joins TRBV30 to TRBJ2-1; no reliable D call. Trimming removed 1 base at V and 0 bases at J, with 10 bases between. Germline CDR1 is GTSNPN and CDR2 is SVGIG (reference sequence). This CDR3 contains 15 residues.

This clone was seen a single time. The J gene is TRBJ2-7, the V gene TRBV5-6, with 11 bases identical to TRBD2. The CDR3 covers 18 residues. Trimming cost V 4 bases and J 0 bases; bases outside gene matches: 12. The germline V gene encodes CDR1 SGHDT and CDR2 YYEEEE. CDR3 loop: CASSGYPPSGGYSYEQYF. In DNA form, the CDR3 reads TGTGCCAGCAGCGGGTACCCTCCTAGCGGGGGGTACTCCTACGAGCAGTACTTC.

The chain is built from TRBV27 and TRBJ1-5; the D is unclear. The germline CDR1 and CDR2 sequences are MNHEY and SMNVEV (reference sequence). V lost 6 bases to trimming and J lost 4 bases, with 13 bases between them. The CDR3 loop spans 14 amino acids. This CDR3 reads CASSQVLGNQPQHF. The CDR3 nucleotides read TGTGCCAGCAGCCAGGTCCTTGGGAATCAGCCCCAGCATTTT.

As regards this clone: The sample carries other DNA sequences with the same CDR3. V gene TRBV27 combines with J gene TRBJ1-6, with unresolved D. This CDR3 has 15 amino acids. Germline V gene lookup returns CDR1 MNHEY and CDR2 SMNVEV (reference sequence). Trimming cost V 2 bases and J 3 bases, with 8 bases left between them. The CDR3 nucleotides are TGTGCCAGCAGTTTAGGGCCAGGCTATAATTCACCCCTCCACTTT. It encodes CASSLGPGYNSPLHF.

This clone appeared a few times. This rearrangement joins TRBV18 to TRBJ2-3, with 7 nucleotides matching TRBD2. Germline V gene sequence: CDR1 KGHSH, CDR2 LQKENI. The CDR3 sequence is 16 residues long. Trimming cost V 3 bases and J 1 base; bases outside gene matches: 7. The CDR3 DNA is TGTGCCAGCTCACCTACTCGCGGGGGAGGCACAGATACGCAGTATTTT. Its translation: CASSPTRGGGTDTQYF.

The sample holds one count of this clone. This chain connects TRBV7-9 to TRBJ2-2, with a possible D match to TRBD1 (6 bases). This CDR3 is 14 amino acids long. Germline loops: CDR1 SEHNR, CDR2 FQNEAQ (reference sequence). Trimming removed 6 bases from V and 1 base from J, with 9 bases in between. CDR3 protein: CASRDRLNTGELFF. DNA of the CDR3: TGTGCCAGCAGAGACAGGCTGAACACCGGGGAGCTGTTTTTT.

This CDR3 is CASSVLRINTEAFF. The CDR3 DNA reads TGCGCCAGCAGTGTGTTAAGAATAAACACTGAAGCTTTCTTT. The V gene is TRBV10-2, the J gene TRBJ1-1; D unclear. V lost 4 bases to trimming and J lost 2 bases, with 11 bases between them. Germline assignment: CDR1 WSHSY and CDR2 SAAADI. This CDR3 comprises 14 residues.

This sequence joins TRBV2 and TRBJ2-3, with D unresolved. Germline V gene lookup returns CDR1 SNHLY and CDR2 FYNNEI. Trimming shortened V by 5 bases and J by 2 bases, and 14 bases separated the two germline ends. This CDR3 spans 15 amino acids. This CDR3 reads CASSFPDTYTDTQYF. The CDR3 DNA sequence: TGTGCCAGCAGTTTCCCTGATACGTACACAGATACGCAGTATTTT.

This clone was seen only a few times. Other DNA sequences in this sample translate to the same CDR3. J is TRBJ2-7 and V is TRBV11-2; D is undetermined. CDR1 and CDR2 (germline): SGHAT, FQNNGV. The CDR3 is made up of 12 amino acids. Trimming stripped 5 bases from V and 0 bases from J, with 5 bases between. Here the CDR3 DNA reads TGTGCCAGCAGCCTTAACTCCTACGAGCAGTACTTC. Encoded protein: CASSLNSYEQYF.

This clone was observed once. V usage is TRBV27 and J usage is TRBJ2-1; TRBD1 aligns across 8 bases. This CDR3 contains 15 residues. The germline V gene encodes CDR1 MNHEY and CDR2 SMNVEV (reference sequence). V trimming: 3 bases; J trimming: 7 bases; junction bases outside the gene matches: 8. CDR3 in DNA: TGTGCCAGCAGTTTCGAGACAGGGGTTCGGAATGAGCAGTTCTTC. This translates into CASSFETGVRNEQFF.

J is TRBJ2-6 and V is TRBV2; TRBD1 is a possible D gene (5 bases). In germline, CDR1 is SNHLY, CDR2 FYNNEI. With 2 bases removed from V and 1 base from J, the gap between germline ends came to 18 bases. CDR3 length: 19 amino acids. The CDR3 spells CASSESPDNGISGANVLTF. Written as DNA, the CDR3 is TGTGCCAGCAGTGAAAGCCCGGACAATGGTATTTCTGGGGCCAACGTCCTGACTTTC.

The rearrangement uses TRBV7-9 and TRBJ2-5; 8 bases align to TRBD2. CDR1 is SEHNR and CDR2 is FQNEAQ in the germline V gene (reference sequence). This CDR3 spans 17 amino acids. The V gene end was trimmed by 5 bases and the J gene end by 1 base; junction bases not matched to a gene: 12. CDR3 sequence: CASSGPQRGGPQETQYF. Written as DNA, the CDR3 is TGTGCCAGCAGCGGTCCCCAGCGCGGGGGGCCCCAAGAGACCCAGTACTTC.

V is TRBV15 and J is TRBJ2-3; 7 nucleotides line up with TRBD1. Germline values: CDR1 LNHNV, CDR2 YYDKDF (reference sequence). The CDR3 runs 13 residues. V gave up 7 bases and J gave up 4 bases; unmatched junction bases: 5. The CDR3 DNA is TGTGCCACCACCTGGCAGGGGGCAGATACGCAGTATTTT. As protein: CATTWQGADTQYF.